This T cell receptor (beta chain) was captured in a study of Ad26.COV2.S vaccination and SARS-CoV-2 variants (dated by TCRdb to 2020 to 2023). About the investigation overall: The specificity and breadth of SARS-CoV-2-reactive T cell receptors after Ad26.COV2.S vaccination were assessed by TCRbeta repertoire sequencing. The TCR-sequenced set comprised approximately 32 samples: some 19 Ad26.COV2.S vaccine recipients, 5 placebo recipients and 8 SARS-CoV-2 convalescent individuals. Broader findings and caveats from the paper: Ad26.COV2.S recipients had higher spike-specific TCR breadth than placebo recipients (P = 0.0014). After vaccination, substantial breadth of spike-specific CD8+ and CD4+ T cell responses was reported. Comparable non-spike TCR breadth was observed between vaccine and placebo recipients, consistent with only spike being contained in the vaccine. The authors noted that total T cell responses may have been underestimated by the TCR breadth and depth analyses.

Regarding this clone: This clone's antigen is unknown. No much larger clone is present one base from it, and per-base qualities are unavailable.

Sample time point, as interpreted from the label and publication: individuals recovered from natural SARS-CoV-2 infection. The immunoSEQ Assay was used to sequence TCRbeta CDR3 regions. After extraction, genomic DNA underwent amplification by bias-controlled multiplex PCR, followed by high-throughput sequencing. The study's own analysis went as follows. Collapsing and filtering of sequences were performed to quantify the absolute abundance of each unique TCRbeta CDR3 region. Usable DNA was measured by amplifying reference genes present in all nucleated cells, and TCRbeta template counts were normalized to that usable DNA to estimate T cell fraction. Repertoire TCRs were annotated as SARS-CoV-2-specific by exact matching of V gene, CDR3 amino acid sequence and J gene to a known reactive TCR set. The reference SARS-CoV-2 TCR set was derived from MIRA and filtered for enrichment in COVID-19-positive ImmuneCODE repertoires, a step that removed public or cross-reactive TCRs. Drawing on the MIRA antigens, annotated TCRs were analysed further at the level of specific ORF or position within ORF. Breadth was defined as annotated unique rearrangements over total unique productive rearrangements; depth was the summed frequency of those rearrangements. Two-sided Wilcoxon rank-sum tests were applied when comparing TCR breadth between groups. Not all clones reach the TCRdb copy of this immuneACCESS table, which keeps in-frame sequences only. Checked studies attribute under half of the gap to unresolved V genes and leave the rest unexplained. V and J calls and clone size are those listed in that table; D and trimming were worked out from the DNA. This sample comprises approximately 97,000 clones, 60% to 85% of them detected only once. The top ten clones comprise approximately 15% of the sample.

The germline V gene gives CDR1 as SGDLS and CDR2 as YYNGEE. Including the terminal cysteine and phenylalanine, the CDR3 comprises 12 residues. The retained sequence is limited to the CDR3, 36 bases, with the frame set at the first base. Trimming takes 3 bases from V and 10 bases from J, and the germline ends sit 10 bases apart. The sample here was peripheral blood, taken after recovery from COVID-19. The chain joins TRBV9 to TRBJ1-4, with no confident D gene call. This TCR was recovered from a human donor who had recovered from COVID-19. For the CDR3, the sequence is CASSAGMGKLFF. The DNA sequence is as follows: TGTGCCAGCAGCGCTGGGATGGGAAAACTGTTTTTT.